The 9 T cell receptor beta chains in this list originate from one sample, sequenced in a study of blood T cell repertoires in COVID-19. Here immunoSEQ multiplex PCR was the method, and the copy in TCRdb shows in-frame clones only, minus some. The sample includes some 160,000 clones, about four fifths seen only once; the top ten take roughly 14%. The source material was peripheral blood. The source of these receptors is a woman aged 80 or over with acute or convalescent COVID-19.

V usage is TRBV5-1 and J usage is TRBJ1-2; D is perhaps TRBD1 (6 bases). The germline V gene encodes CDR1 SGHRS and CDR2 YFSETQ. The length of the CDR3 is 15 residues. With 0 bases removed from V and 9 bases from J, the gap between germline ends came to 18 bases. The CDR3 sequence is CASSLVGGSGMRYTF. CDR3 DNA sequence: TGCGCCAGCAGCTTGGTTGGGGGCTCGGGGATGCGCTACACCTTC.

This rearrangement joins TRBV7-2 to TRBJ2-1, with D possibly matching TRBD2 (6 bases). Germline V gene data show CDR1 as SGHTA and CDR2 as FQGNSA. The CDR3 has 15 amino acids. Deletions cut 1 base from V and 7 bases from J, with 14 bases between. CDR3 nucleotide sequence: TGTGCCAGCAGCTTAGGGTTTGGGACTGTTAATGAGCAGTTCTTC. Its translation is CASSLGFGTVNEQFF.

This rearrangement joins TRBV7-9 to TRBJ1-1, with a weak D call TRBD1 (6 bases). CDR1 is SEHNR, CDR2 FQNEAQ, per germline (reference sequence). The ends were cut back, 5 bases at V and 0 bases at J, with 10 bases in the middle. There are 14 residues in the CDR3. The CDR3 bases are TGTGCCAGCAGCAAACAGGGTCTGAACACTGAAGCTTTCTTT. Residues: CASSKQGLNTEAFF. The variable domain in full, completed from reference TRBV7-9 and TRBJ1-1, reads DTGVSQNPRHKITKRGQNVTFRCDPISEHNRLYWYRQTLGQGPEFLTYFQNEAQLEKSRLLSDRFSAERPKGSFSTLEIQRTEQGDSAMYLCASSKQGLNTEAFFGQGTRLTVV.

The chain has TRBV14 and TRBJ2-7, with D tentatively TRBD2 (6 bases). V was clipped by 6 bases and J by 4 bases, with 13 bases between them. Germline V lookup: CDR1 SGHDN, CDR2 FVKESK. The CDR3 spans 13 residues. CDR3 in DNA: TGTGCCAGCAGTCCGACGGGGAGGTACGAGCAGTACTTC. It encodes CASSPTGRYEQYF.

This clone was counted once. The chain combines TRBV3-1 (or the pseudogene TRBV3-2) with TRBJ2-1; tentative D call: TRBD2 (6 bases). This CDR3 is 15 amino acids long. Trimming left V 4 bases short and J 3 bases short, with 13 bases between. Germline values: CDR1 LGHDT, CDR2 YNNKEL (reference sequence). CDR3 nucleotides: TGTGCCAGCAGCCTATCCGGGGGACGCTACAATGAGCAGTTCTTC. Its protein product is CASSLSGGRYNEQFF.

The gene calls are TRBV11-2 and TRBJ2-1; D perhaps matches TRBD1 (5 bases). The CDR3 has 14 amino acids. V shed 4 bases and J shed 7 bases, with 14 bases lying between them. Germline assignment: CDR1 SGHAT and CDR2 FQNNGV. CDR3 DNA: TGTGCCAGCAGCTCAGCAGGGAATCCGAATGAGCAGTTCTTC. As protein: CASSSAGNPNEQFF.

As concerns this clone: At one boundary the junction diverges from the germline segment, which might be a read error. The V and J genes are TRBV20-1 and TRBJ1-6; D perhaps matches TRBD1 (6 bases). This CDR3 is built from 14 residues. Per germline, CDR1 DFQATT and CDR2 SNEGSKA (reference sequence). This chain's CDR3 is CSASPTGFNSPFHF. In DNA, the CDR3 is TGCAGTGCTAGTCCGACAGGTTTTAATTCACCCTTCCACTTT.

This clone occurred many times. This rearrangement joins TRBV29-1 to TRBJ1-1; a weak D match, TRBD1 (5 bases). Germline-derived CDR1 and CDR2 are SQVTM and ANQGSEA. Trimming shortened V by 7 bases and J by 0 bases, and 15 bases separated the two germline ends. CDR3 length equals 14 residues. The CDR3 DNA reads as TGCAGCGCGGTAGTACGGGGGTTGAACACTGAAGCTTTCTTT. This sequence encodes CSAVVRGLNTEAFF. Full variable domain (rest looked up from reference TRBV29-1 and TRBJ1-1): SAVISQKPSRDICQRGTSLTIQCQVDSQVTMMFWYRQQPGQSLTLIATANQGSEATYESGFVIDKFPISRPNLTFSTLTVSNMSPEDSSIYLCSAVVRGLNTEAFFGQGTRLTVV.

In DNA form, the CDR3 reads TGTGCCAGCAGCCAAGATTCGCGGGGGACTGCGTACGAGCAGTACTTC. Protein product: CASSQDSRGTAYEQYF. The chain recombines TRBV3-1 (or the pseudogene TRBV3-2) with TRBJ2-7, with TRBD2 matching 7 bases. The CDR3 runs to 16 residues. The junction had 9 bases not matched to a gene; V was cut back by 0 bases and J by 4 bases. CDR1 LGHDT and CDR2 YNNKEL come from the germline V gene (reference sequence).